This TCR beta chain was profiled in a study of CD8 T cells in ankylosing spondylitis. Study conclusions and caveats: Earlier studies detected some motif variants in reactive arthritis synovial fluid and blood.

Library preparation for TCR beta used quantitative 5'-RACE with molecular barcodes. TCRdb redid the calling of the 5' RACE reads with MiXCR, one entry per CDR3 protein. This table holds roughly 280,000 distinct CDR3 sequences, roughly 20% found once. This clonotype was picked up many times. Its target is unknown. V was pared by 2 bases and J by 6 bases, with 10 bases between. The germline gives CDR1 SGDLS, CDR2 YYNGEE. The CDR3 spans 13 residues. This sequence originates from a male donor with ankylosing spondylitis or in good health (not recorded which). The V and J genes are TRBV9 and TRBJ2-3; D might be TRBD1 or TRBD2, each matching 5 bases. Sample: blood, either unsorted or a sorted T cell fraction (not recorded which). CDR3 DNA: TGTGCCAGCAGCGTCGGGACCTGGGATACGCAGTATTTT. It specifies CASSVGTWDTQYF. Looking up the rest from reference TRBV9 and TRBJ2-3 gives the full variable domain: DSGVTQTPKHLITATGQRVTLRCSPRSGDLSVYWYQQSLDQGLQFLIQYYNGEERAKGNILERFSAQQFPDLHSELNLSSLELGDSALYFCASSVGTWDTQYFGPGTRLTVL.